This T cell receptor beta chain was sequenced during a study of blood T cells in healthy people across ages. Turning to the study itself: About one barcoded beta molecule per two T cells was the capture yield of template switching.

Notes on this clonotype: The target antigen is unknown.

Study results and limitations: Donor CMV status was unknown, possibly confounding expanded clonotype changes. It was the long-lived donors that had more naive CD4+ cells and higher diversity than aged donors.

V dropped 2 bases and J dropped 0 bases, with 13 bases sitting between them. CDR1 is DFQATT and CDR2 is SNEGSKA in the germline V gene (reference sequence). The CDR3 loop spans 15 amino acids. The second PCR ran roughly 6 to 12 cycles with a sample-barcoded 5' primer and J-beta primers. TCRdb ran MiXCR on the 5' RACE reads and lists one entry per CDR3 protein. The sample yields roughly 800,000 distinct CDR3 sequences, roughly 60% seen once. The chain joins TRBV20-1 to TRBJ1-2; D unresolved. Sequenced material: blood. The sequence was obtained from a man younger than 40 in good health. The CDR3 loop is CSARRAWVANYGYTF. DNA of the CDR3: TGCAGTGCTAGACGGGCCTGGGTGGCTAACTATGGCTACACCTTC.